This section outlines one T cell receptor (beta chain) sequence together with its context. Combining a sample-barcoded 5' primer with a J-beta primer mix, a second PCR ran for roughly 7 to 12 cycles. A template-switch adaptor containing 12 random nucleotides labeled each cDNA molecule. TCRdb re-called the 5' RACE reads through MiXCR, storing one row per CDR3 protein. The sample has more than 450,000 distinct CDR3 sequences; around 27% are singletons. The sample is drawn from a study of blood T cells in healthy people across ages. Trimming cost V 4 bases and J 5 bases; bases outside gene matches: 10. This CDR3 comprises 16 residues. Germline V gene sequence: CDR1 ENHRY, CDR2 SYGVKD. The data were also submitted as part of a second study, on T cells of mothers and their children.

The sample was blood. The sequence was collected from a boy aged 2-15 years in good health. The chain uses TRBV10-3 and TRBJ2-3; 9 bases agree with TRBD2. CDR3 sequence: CAISAMSGGHEDTQYF. The CDR3 DNA reads as TGTGCCATCAGTGCGATGAGCGGGGGGCATGAAGATACGCAGTATTTT.